These 26 T cell receptor beta chains came from one sample sequenced in a study of radiotherapy plus CTLA-4 blockade in lung cancer. The repertoire was sequenced with immunoSEQ multiplex PCR; TCRdb's copy has only in-frame clones and lacks some. Seen here are roughly 98,000 clones, roughly four fifths observed once, and the top ten hold roughly 3.5%. Sequencing used peripheral blood, obtained from a patient treated with radiotherapy plus ipilimumab. These receptor sequences come from a human donor with non-small cell lung cancer who had a partial response to radiotherapy plus ipilimumab.

The chain couples TRBV19 to TRBJ2-5; 9 positions agree with TRBD1. The CDR3 is made up of 13 amino acids. Per the germline V gene, CDR1 is LNHDA and CDR2 is SQIVND (reference sequence). Trimming cost V 4 bases and J 3 bases; bases outside gene matches: 0. CDR3 region: CASSRTGEETQYF. The CDR3, as DNA: TGTGCCAGTAGTAGGACAGGGGAAGAGACCCAGTACTTC. The full variable domain, its missing parts supplied by reference TRBV19 and TRBJ2-5, is DGGITQSPKYLFRKEGQNVTLSCEQNLNHDAMYWYRQDPGQGLRLIYYSQIVNDFQKGDIAEGYSVSREKKESFPLTVTSAQKNPTAFYLCASSRTGEETQYFGPGTRLLVL.

The table lists this clone with a count of one. The V call is TRBV5-1, the J call TRBJ1-2; 9 bases match TRBD1. CDR1 SGHRS and CDR2 YFSETQ come from the germline V gene. J lost 6 bases, V lost 4 bases, and 10 bases had no gene match. The CDR3 contains 15 residues. In DNA form, the CDR3 reads TGCGCCAGCAGCAAGAGTGGGACAGGGTTGGATGGCTACACCTTC. Translating it yields CASSKSGTGLDGYTF.

V is TRBV7-6 and J is TRBJ2-4; D is perhaps TRBD2 (6 bases). V lost 0 bases to trimming and J lost 1 base, with 10 bases between them. The CDR3 spans 16 residues. The germline V gene encodes CDR1 SGHVS and CDR2 FNYEAQ. Written as DNA, the CDR3 is TGTGCCAGCAGCTTAGCGGGCGGGATGGCCAAAAACATTCAGTACTTC. As protein: CASSLAGGMAKNIQYF.

This rearrangement joins TRBV28 to TRBJ2-7, with TRBD2 matching over 8 bases. Germline trimming cut 7 bases from V and 5 bases from J; bases unmatched to any gene: 16. The CDR3 runs 16 residues. Germline V gives CDR1 MDHEN, CDR2 SYDVKM. CDR3 sequence reads: CASTSRPGTSYHEQYF. The CDR3 DNA sequence: TGTGCCAGCACCTCACGCCCCGGGACTAGTTACCACGAGCAGTACTTC. Using reference TRBV28 and TRBJ2-7 for the parts outside the CDR3, the full variable domain is DVKVTQSSRYLVKRTGEKVFLECVQDMDHENMFWYRQDPGLGLRLIYFSYDVKMKEKGDIPEGYSVSREKKERFSLILESASTNQTSMYLCASTSRPGTSYHEQYFGPGTRLTVT.

V gene TRBV6-6 combines with J gene TRBJ1-2, with 8 bases lining up with TRBD1. Germline V gives CDR1 MNHNY, CDR2 SVGAGI (reference sequence). V dropped 8 bases and J dropped 4; count of bases not matched to a gene: 9. The CDR3 contains 14 residues. The CDR3 sequence is CASGRDRKSYGYTF. CDR3 DNA: TGTGCCAGCGGCAGGGACAGGAAGAGCTATGGCTACACCTTC.

This chain joins TRBV4-1 and TRBJ1-1; TRBD1 matches at 8 bases. With 4 bases clipped from V and 9 bases from J, the junction kept 13 bases outside the gene matches. The germline CDR1 and CDR2 sequences are MGHRA and YSYEKL. The CDR3 is 15 amino acids. The CDR3 region is CASSPQDSQGAKAFF. CDR3 DNA sequence: TGCGCCAGCAGCCCCCAAGATTCCCAGGGGGCCAAAGCTTTCTTT.

The chain's CDR3 is CASSRDRVSEQYF. The DNA of the CDR3 is TGTGCCAGCAGTCGGGACAGGGTAAGCGAGCAGTACTTC. V gene TRBV2 combines with J gene TRBJ2-7; TRBD1 matches at 9 bases. The CDR3 totals 13 residues. With V trimmed by 5 bases and J by 6 bases, 5 bases remained unmatched. Germline V CDR1 and CDR2: SNHLY, FYNNEI. The entire variable domain, with the rest obtained from reference TRBV2 and TRBJ2-7, is as follows: EPEVTQTPSHQVTQMGQEVILRCVPISNHLYFYWYRQILGQKVEFLVSFYNNEISEKSEIFDDQFSVERPDGSNFTLKIRSTKLEDSAMYFCASSRDRVSEQYFGPGTRLTVT.

The chain recombines TRBV19 with TRBJ2-1; 10 nucleotides line up with TRBD2. Trimming cost V 5 bases and J 7 bases; bases outside gene matches: 11. The CDR3 length is 16 residues. Germline assignment: CDR1 LNHDA and CDR2 SQIVND (reference sequence). The CDR3 loop is CASSPRGLAPENEQFF. DNA of the CDR3: TGTGCCAGTAGTCCCAGGGGACTAGCGCCTGAGAATGAGCAGTTCTTC.

V gene TRBV2 combines with J gene TRBJ1-2, with D maybe TRBD1 (5 bases). CDR1 and CDR2 from the germline V gene are SNHLY and FYNNEI. The V end was cut by 4 bases, the J end by 4 bases, with 16 bases between. The CDR3 is made up of 15 amino acids. The DNA for the CDR3 is TGTGCCAGCAGTGCAGGCAGGGCTAATTCCTATGGCTACACCTTC. Translating gives CASSAGRANSYGYTF.

The chain combines TRBV6-1 with TRBJ1-5, with 7 bases that match TRBD1. The trim removed 4 bases at V and 0 bases at J, leaving 6 bases unmatched. This CDR3 spans 16 amino acids. Germline V CDR1 and CDR2: MNHNS, SASEGT. The CDR3 DNA reads as TGTGCCAGCAGTGCTGGGACAGTCTATAGCAATCAGCCCCAGCATTTT. Translated: CASSAGTVYSNQPQHF.

The rearrangement uses TRBV29-1 and TRBJ1-2; D perhaps matches TRBD1 (6 bases). Trimming removed 4 bases at V and 4 bases at J, with 7 bases between. The CDR3 spans 11 residues. Per germline, CDR1 SQVTM and CDR2 ANQGSEA. CDR3 region: CSVGDIYGYTF. CDR3 coding DNA: TGCAGCGTTGGGGACATCTATGGCTACACCTTC. The full variable domain, completed using reference TRBV29-1 and TRBJ1-2, is SAVISQKPSRDICQRGTSLTIQCQVDSQVTMMFWYRQQPGQSLTLIATANQGSEATYESGFVIDKFPISRPNLTFSTLTVSNMSPEDSSIYLCSVGDIYGYTFGSGTRLTVV.

The chain employs TRBV9 and TRBJ1-1; 9 bases line up with TRBD1. This CDR3 contains 13 residues. V shed 4 bases, J shed 10 bases, and the junction held 8 bases outside the gene matches. Germline-derived CDR1 and CDR2 are SGDLS and YYNGEE. Here the CDR3 reads CASSSRDRETAFF. The CDR3 DNA sequence: TGTGCCAGCAGCTCCCGGGACAGGGAGACAGCTTTCTTT.

The genes are TRBV30 and TRBJ1-2, with D uncertain. The V end was cut by 4 bases, the J end by 0 bases, with 9 bases between. The CDR3 contains 13 residues. Germline V lookup: CDR1 GTSNPN, CDR2 SVGIG (reference sequence). Here the CDR3 reads CAWTGGTNYGYTF. The CDR3 DNA sequence: TGTGCCTGGACGGGAGGGACTAACTATGGCTACACCTTC.

This chain connects TRBV5-1 to TRBJ1-3; perhaps TRBD1 as D (5 bases). CDR3 length: 14 amino acids. V gave up 7 bases and J gave up 2 bases, with 13 bases separating them. Germline V gives CDR1 SGHRS, CDR2 YFSETQ. The CDR3: CASSQGSPGNTIYF. The CDR3, as DNA: TGCGCCAGCTCCCAGGGTTCCCCTGGAAACACCATATATTTT.

In this sample, this clone turned up a few times. This chain links TRBV2 with TRBJ2-5, with TRBD1 matching 7 bases. Germline V gene lookup returns CDR1 SNHLY and CDR2 FYNNEI. The V and J ends lost 6 bases and 3 bases, in that order; junction bases with no gene match: 16. The CDR3 sequence is 17 residues long. The CDR3 coding sequence is TGTGCCAGCAGCCCGGGACAGACAACACAGGCCGAAGAGACCCAGTACTTC. It translates to CASSPGQTTQAEETQYF.

The V and J genes are TRBV7-2 and TRBJ2-1; 7 bases map to TRBD2. CDR1 is SGHTA, CDR2 FQGNSA, per germline. V was pared by 2 bases and J by 6 bases, with 10 bases of the junction left unmatched. This CDR3 is 16 amino acids long. The CDR3 bases are TGTGCCAGCAGCTTATCTCCAGTGGCGGGAGCCAATGAGCAGTTCTTC. It encodes CASSLSPVAGANEQFF.

This rearrangement joins TRBV28 to TRBJ2-1, with D possibly being TRBD2 (5 bases). The germline V gene encodes CDR1 MDHEN and CDR2 SYDVKM. The germline V and J ends were trimmed by 5 bases and 7 bases, with 12 bases remaining between them. The CDR3 consists of 13 residues. As DNA, the CDR3 is TGTGCCAGCAGTCGGCCGGGGAGTAATGAGCAGTTCTTC. Translated: CASSRPGSNEQFF. The full variable domain, in which reference TRBV28 and TRBJ2-1 provide the parts outside the CDR3, is DVKVTQSSRYLVKRTGEKVFLECVQDMDHENMFWYRQDPGLGLRLIYFSYDVKMKEKGDIPEGYSVSREKKERFSLILESASTNQTSMYLCASSRPGSNEQFFGPGTRLTVL.

The chain carries TRBV6-1 and TRBJ2-7; a possible D gene is TRBD2 (7 bases). There are 20 residues in the CDR3. Germline V lookup: CDR1 MNHNS, CDR2 SASEGT. V shed 0 bases and J shed 0 bases, with 24 bases lying between them. The CDR3 region is CASSEALFSGRGATSYEQYF. The CDR3 DNA follows: TGTGCCAGCAGTGAAGCGCTCTTCTCGGGACGGGGGGCTACCTCCTACGAGCAGTACTTC.

V gene TRBV4-1 combines with J gene TRBJ2-3; 7 nucleotides match TRBD2. Germline assignment: CDR1 MGHRA and CDR2 YSYEKL. The junction had 8 bases not matched to a gene; V was cut back by 3 bases and J by 5 bases. The CDR3 has 15 residues. Written as DNA, the CDR3 is TGCGCCAGCAGCCAGACCCCTGGGAGGGAAGATACGCAGTATTTT. It encodes CASSQTPGREDTQYF.

The chain recombines TRBV19 with TRBJ1-5; 8 nucleotides line up with TRBD1. Trimming removed 7 bases from V and 0 bases from J; junction bases left unmatched: 2. The germline CDR1 and CDR2 sequences are LNHDA and SQIVND (reference sequence). The CDR3 covers 14 residues. CDR3 sequence reads: CASTDRDSNQPQHF. The CDR3 DNA reads TGTGCCAGTACGGACAGGGATAGCAATCAGCCCCAGCATTTT.

J is TRBJ1-2 and V is TRBV6-5; TRBD1 matches 9 bases. V dropped 6 bases and J dropped 5; count of bases not matched to a gene: 7. This CDR3 contains 14 residues. CDR1 and CDR2 (germline): MNHEY, SVGAGI. The CDR3 coding sequence is TGTGCCAGCAGCGCGGACAGGGGTTCTTATGGCTACACCTTC. Protein product: CASSADRGSYGYTF.

The chain carries TRBV5-1 and TRBJ2-7; D not resolved. CDR3 length: 14 amino acids. Germline CDR1 and CDR2: SGHRS and YFSETQ. V was clipped by 2 bases and J by 2 bases, with 11 bases between them. The CDR3 reads CASSLQTTPYEQYF. The CDR3 nucleotides are TGCGCCAGCAGCTTACAAACAACCCCCTACGAGCAGTACTTC.

The chain links TRBV28 to TRBJ1-4; 11 positions agree with TRBD1. Per the germline V gene, CDR1 is MDHEN and CDR2 is SYDVKM. Losses at the gene ends were 3 bases for V and 7 bases for J; bases not matched to a gene: 4. This CDR3 region has 15 residues. CDR3 residues: CASSFGTGGVEKLFF. As DNA, the CDR3 is TGTGCCAGCAGTTTCGGGACAGGGGGAGTTGAAAAACTGTTTTTT.

This rearrangement joins TRBV27 to TRBJ1-1; tentatively, D is TRBD1 (5 bases). CDR1 and CDR2 from the germline V gene are MNHEY and SMNVEV (reference sequence). The CDR3 consists of 13 residues. Trimming removed 1 base from V and 5 bases from J, with 8 bases in between. CDR3 amino acids: CASSLFGGTEAFF. The CDR3 bases are TGTGCCAGCAGTTTATTTGGGGGGACTGAAGCTTTCTTT.

V is TRBV1 and J is TRBJ2-5; the listed D gene, TRBD1, was not tested against the DNA. TRBV1 is tagged as a pseudogene. The CDR3 consists of 18 residues. CDR3 nucleotides: TGCACCAGCAGCCAAGATCGGGAAATCAGGGGGGAGGAAGAGACCCAGTACTTC. Encoded protein: CTSSQDREIRGEEETQYF.

This rearrangement joins TRBV28 to TRBJ1-1, with 9 nucleotides matching TRBD1. Germline V gene sequence: CDR1 MDHEN, CDR2 SYDVKM. V shed 5 bases, J shed 3 bases, and the junction held 10 bases outside the gene matches. This CDR3 has 16 amino acids. CDR3 DNA: TGTGCCAGCAGTCTTTGGACAGGGGCTGGGGACACTGAAGCTTTCTTT. Amino acids: CASSLWTGAGDTEAFF.